These 29 T cell receptor beta chains were sequenced from one sample in a study of T cell responses to AZD1222 COVID-19 vaccine. The assay was immunoSEQ multiplex PCR, and TCRdb's table has in-frame clones only and misses some. The sample shows 95,000 to 150,000 clones, around 82% of them seen only once. The specimen comprised peripheral blood, sampled on day 0 of AZD1222 vaccination. Source of these receptors: an adult in good health.

V gene TRBV3-1 (or the pseudogene TRBV3-2) combines with J gene TRBJ1-1; TRBD1 might be the D (6 bases). This CDR3 has 15 amino acids. V lost 1 base, J lost 6 bases, and 15 bases lay in between. Germline values: CDR1 LGHDT, CDR2 YNNKEL (reference sequence). The CDR3: CASSQGSGRTAEAFF. CDR3 DNA sequence: TGTGCCAGCAGCCAAGGATCAGGTCGGACAGCTGAAGCTTTCTTT.

The chain carries TRBV30 and TRBJ1-1; D unresolved. The germline V gene has CDR1 GTSNPN and CDR2 SVGIG (reference sequence). V gave up 8 bases and J gave up 2 bases, with 15 bases separating them. This CDR3 is 13 amino acids long. Here the CDR3 DNA reads TGTGCCCATTCTGTAACAGTCAACACTGAAGCTTTCTTT. Amino acid sequence: CAHSVTVNTEAFF.

The gene calls are TRBV14 and TRBJ2-7; D possibly corresponds to TRBD1 (5 bases). The germline V and J ends were trimmed by 0 bases and 3 bases, with 15 bases remaining between them. The CDR3 is 16 residues long. Germline CDR1 and CDR2: SGHDN and FVKESK. CDR3 amino acids: CASSQDLGAPGYEQYF. Here the CDR3 DNA reads TGTGCCAGCAGCCAAGATCTTGGGGCGCCTGGCTACGAGCAGTACTTC. Looking up the rest from reference TRBV14 and TRBJ2-7 gives the full variable domain: EAGVTQFPSHSVIEKGQTVTLRCDPISGHDNLYWYRRVMGKEIKFLLHFVKESKQDESGMPNNRFLAERTGGTYSTLKVQPAELEDSGVYFCASSQDLGAPGYEQYFGPGTRLTVT.

The V gene is TRBV28, the J gene TRBJ1-1; D not certain. Germline-derived CDR1 and CDR2 are MDHEN and SYDVKM. Trimming took 3 bases from V and 1 from J, leaving 3 bases between them. The CDR3 runs 12 residues. CDR3 sequence reads: CASSFGNTEAFF. CDR3 sequence (DNA): TGTGCCAGCAGTTTTGGGAACACTGAAGCTTTCTTT.

CDR3 sequence reads: CASSPTALNTEAFF. Written as DNA, the CDR3 is TGTGCCAGCAGTCCGACAGCCCTGAACACTGAAGCTTTCTTT. The J gene is TRBJ1-1, the V gene TRBV28, with a tentative D call TRBD1 (5 bases). This CDR3 has 14 residues. Germline values: CDR1 MDHEN, CDR2 SYDVKM. Between the trimmed V and J ends, which lost 5 bases and 0 bases, there was a span of 10 bases.

The chain employs TRBV4-2 and TRBJ2-2; D gene ambiguous. V dropped 4 bases and J dropped 4 bases, with 10 bases sitting between them. Germline CDR1 and CDR2: LGHNA and YNFKEQ. The CDR3 consists of 14 residues. The CDR3 sequence: CASSLGATTGELFF. The CDR3 coding sequence is TGTGCCAGCAGCCTCGGAGCGACCACCGGGGAGCTGTTTTTT.

The chain is built from TRBV28 and TRBJ2-1; TRBD2 agrees at 9 bases. The V gene end was trimmed by 7 bases and the J gene end by 9 bases; junction bases not matched to a gene: 34. The germline V gene encodes CDR1 MDHEN and CDR2 SYDVKM. The CDR3 sequence is 22 residues long. The CDR3 DNA is TGTGCCAGCACCCAACCGATAGTTTACAGCCTTGGTAGCGGGGGCCAAGTCGGTGAGCAGTTCTTC. It encodes CASTQPIVYSLGSGGQVGEQFF.

The rearrangement joins TRBV18 to TRBJ1-6, with 8 bases aligning to TRBD1. Trimming at V came to 6 bases and at J to 5 bases, leaving 15 bases not matched to a gene. CDR1 is KGHSH, CDR2 LQKENI, per germline. The CDR3 spans 18 residues. This CDR3 is CASSPVVTTGAHNSPLHF. DNA of the CDR3: TGTGCCAGCTCCCCGGTTGTTACGACAGGGGCCCATAATTCACCCCTCCACTTT.

This chain connects TRBV19 to TRBJ1-5; no clear D. The CDR3 spans 16 residues. Per the germline V gene, CDR1 is LNHDA and CDR2 is SQIVND (reference sequence). V lost 6 bases, J lost 5 bases, and 20 bases lay in between. The CDR3: CASRSKREGYYQPQHF. Written as DNA, the CDR3 is TGTGCCAGTAGATCGAAACGTGAGGGATATTATCAGCCCCAGCATTTT.

CDR3 sequence: CASSPRPNSYEQYF. The CDR3 DNA reads as TGTGCCAGCAGCCCACGACCGAACAGTTACGAGCAGTACTTC. V gene TRBV5-5 combines with J gene TRBJ2-7; D is ambiguous. The CDR3 has 14 amino acids. CDR1 and CDR2 from the germline V gene are SGHKS and YYEKEE (reference sequence). V was shortened by 4 bases and J by 4 bases, with 15 bases between the two germline ends. The full variable domain, completed using reference TRBV5-5 and TRBJ2-7, is DAGVTQSPTHLIKTRGQQVTLRCSPISGHKSVSWYQQVLGQGPQFIFQYYEKEERGRGNFPDRFSARQFPNYSSELNVNALLLGDSALYLCASSPRPNSYEQYFGPGTRLTVT.

V gene TRBV2 combines with J gene TRBJ1-2, with unresolved D. Deletions cut 1 base from V and 8 bases from J, with 8 bases between. The CDR3 spans 12 residues. Germline V gives CDR1 SNHLY, CDR2 FYNNEI. CDR3 in DNA: TGTGCCAGCAGTGAAGGGTCGGGCGGCTACACCTTC. Protein sequence: CASSEGSGGYTF.

This chain connects TRBV28 to TRBJ1-1, with D possibly TRBD1 on 6 matching bases. CDR1 is MDHEN and CDR2 is SYDVKM in the germline V gene. The CDR3 runs 14 residues. Trimming cost V 3 bases and J 4 bases, with 12 bases left between them. The CDR3 is CASSFGGAGTEAFF. The CDR3 DNA reads as TGTGCCAGCAGTTTTGGGGGGGCGGGCACTGAAGCTTTCTTT.

The J gene is TRBJ1-6, the V gene TRBV20-1; no reliable D call. The germline V gene has CDR1 DFQATT and CDR2 SNEGSKA (reference sequence). The CDR3 loop spans 10 amino acids. Trimming removed 3 bases from V and 11 bases from J, with 5 bases in between. The DNA of the CDR3 is TGCAGTGCTAGTAAACCACCCCTCCACTTT. Residues: CSASKPPLHF.

The chain uses TRBV5-1 and TRBJ1-2; D ambiguous. The CDR3 length is 18 residues. V was pared by 0 bases and J by 0 bases, with 18 bases between. The germline V gene has CDR1 SGHRS and CDR2 YFSETQ. CDR3 sequence reads: CASSLDGGSQRANYGYTF. The CDR3 region has the DNA TGCGCCAGCAGCTTGGATGGCGGGAGTCAAAGAGCTAACTATGGCTACACCTTC.

The V call is TRBV3-1 (or the pseudogene TRBV3-2), the J call TRBJ2-3; no definite D call. V lost 0 bases and J 5 bases, leaving 9 bases between the germline ends. The CDR3 spans 14 residues. Germline V lookup: CDR1 LGHDT, CDR2 YNNKEL (reference sequence). DNA for the CDR3: TGTGCCAGCAGCCAAGATCAGGCCCAAGATACGCAGTATTTT. This encodes CASSQDQAQDTQYF.

The genes are TRBV28 and TRBJ1-5; D is undetermined. Germline CDR1 is MDHEN and CDR2 is SYDVKM. The CDR3 length is 12 residues. Trimming took 6 bases from V and 5 from J, leaving 8 bases between them. CDR3 loop: CASSRGYQPQHF. The CDR3 region has the DNA TGTGCCAGCAGCCGGGGATATCAGCCCCAGCATTTT.

The J gene is TRBJ1-1, the V gene TRBV18, with D maybe TRBD1 (5 bases). Germline V gives CDR1 KGHSH, CDR2 LQKENI. V was cut by 0 bases and J by 6 bases, with 14 bases left in between. CDR3 size: 15 residues. CDR3 in DNA: TGTGCCAGCTCACCACCGGGGCGCGCAAGCCCTGAAGCTTTCTTT. Residues: CASSPPGRASPEAFF.

The rearrangement links TRBV5-1 to TRBJ1-2; 8 bases map to TRBD1. With V trimmed by 4 bases and J by 2 bases, 4 bases remained unmatched. The CDR3 runs 14 residues. Germline assignment: CDR1 SGHRS and CDR2 YFSETQ. The CDR3 DNA follows: TGCGCCAGCAGCCTGGGACAGGCCAACTATGGCTACACCTTC. Translating it yields CASSLGQANYGYTF.

This clone was seen only a few times. V is TRBV6-5 and J is TRBJ2-3; D perhaps matches TRBD1 (5 bases). Germline V gene sequence: CDR1 MNHEY, CDR2 SVGAGI. V was trimmed by 6 bases and J by 6 bases, leaving 16 bases between them. The CDR3 has 14 amino acids. CDR3 bases: TGTGCCAGCAGCTCTAGGGGCCCGGAGGATACGCAGTATTTT. This encodes CASSSRGPEDTQYF.

The chain has TRBV21-1 and TRBJ2-7; the DNA was not compared with TRBD2, the D call given in the table. TRBV21-1 is noted as a pseudogene. CDR3 size: 16 residues. In nucleotides, the CDR3 is TGTGCCAGCAGCAAAGAAGCTAGGTCCCAAGGCTCCGAGCAGTACTTC. Translation gives CASSKEARSQGSEQYF.

V is TRBV5-1 and J is TRBJ1-2, with 8 bases that match TRBD1. Losses at the gene ends were 0 bases for V and 4 bases for J; bases not matched to a gene: 2. This CDR3 spans 14 amino acids. CDR1 is SGHRS and CDR2 is YFSETQ in the germline V gene. The CDR3 loop reads CASSLDRGAYGYTF. Written as DNA, the CDR3 is TGCGCCAGCAGCTTGGACAGGGGGGCCTATGGCTACACCTTC.

V gene TRBV5-4 combines with J gene TRBJ2-2; possible D gene TRBD2, 8 bases. This CDR3 spans 17 amino acids. Trimming shortened V by 4 bases and J by 2 bases, and 18 bases separated the two germline ends. CDR1 and CDR2 (germline): SGHNT, YYREEE (reference sequence). CDR3 region: CASSDGRGQRNTGELFF. DNA for the CDR3: TGTGCCAGCAGCGACGGGAGGGGGCAAAGAAACACCGGGGAGCTGTTTTTT.

J is TRBJ1-2 and V is TRBV18, with D possibly being TRBD1 (5 bases). CDR3 size: 15 residues. From germline, CDR1 is KGHSH and CDR2 LQKENI. The V end lost 3 bases, the J end lost 4 bases, and 15 bases lay between the germline ends. The DNA of the CDR3 is TGTGCCAGCTCACCTACAAGGGGAGAGTTCTATGGCTACACCTTC. It translates to CASSPTRGEFYGYTF.

The J gene is TRBJ1-1, the V gene TRBV7-8; a possible D gene is TRBD1 (6 bases). The CDR3 totals 14 residues. Germline assignment: CDR1 SGHVS and CDR2 FQNEAQ. With 0 bases removed from V and 8 bases from J, the gap between germline ends came to 13 bases. As DNA, the CDR3 is TGTGCCAGCAGCTTAGCCACGCGGACAGACGAAGCTTTCTTT. It is translated as CASSLATRTDEAFF.

The chain has TRBV7-9 and TRBJ1-4, with 10 bases matching TRBD1. V dropped 5 bases and J dropped 3; count of bases not matched to a gene: 3. CDR3 length: 15 residues. CDR1 is SEHNR, CDR2 FQNEAQ, per germline (reference sequence). Written as DNA, the CDR3 is TGTGCCAGCAGCGAGACAGGGGGCGCTAATGAAAAACTGTTTTTT. This sequence encodes CASSETGGANEKLFF.

The gene calls are TRBV28 and TRBJ2-3; 9 nucleotides agree with TRBD2. V lost 10 bases, J lost 6 bases, and 5 bases stayed unmatched. CDR1 and CDR2 from the germline V gene are MDHEN and SYDVKM. The CDR3 covers 12 residues. The CDR3 nucleotides read TGTGCCACGCGGGGGGGGGCCGATACGCAGTATTTT. Translated, it gives CATRGGADTQYF.

The chain has TRBV5-1 and TRBJ1-2, with TRBD1 as a possible D gene (5 bases). Trimming removed 4 bases from V and 2 bases from J, with 18 bases in between. The CDR3 length is 16 residues. Germline V gene lookup returns CDR1 SGHRS and CDR2 YFSETQ. The CDR3 sequence: CASSRGLPSTNYGYTF. The CDR3 DNA reads as TGCGCCAGCAGCAGGGGACTGCCCTCGACCAACTATGGCTACACCTTC.

The chain links TRBV5-1 to TRBJ2-6; tentative D call: TRBD1 (6 bases). V lost 3 bases, J lost 3 bases, and 13 bases lay in between. CDR3 length: 16 amino acids. In germline, CDR1 is SGHRS, CDR2 YFSETQ. Written as DNA, the CDR3 is TGCGCCAGCAGCTCAACCGGGACACATGGGGCCAACGTCCTGACTTTC. This translates into CASSSTGTHGANVLTF.

The genes are TRBV29-1 and TRBJ2-7; 8 bases are a match to TRBD1. With V trimmed by 3 bases and J by 1 base, 8 bases remained unmatched. In germline, CDR1 is SQVTM, CDR2 ANQGSEA. The CDR3 extends over 15 amino acids. CDR3 sequence reads: CSVDIDRGHSYEQYF. The CDR3 region has the DNA TGCAGCGTTGACATAGACAGGGGCCATTCCTACGAGCAGTACTTC.